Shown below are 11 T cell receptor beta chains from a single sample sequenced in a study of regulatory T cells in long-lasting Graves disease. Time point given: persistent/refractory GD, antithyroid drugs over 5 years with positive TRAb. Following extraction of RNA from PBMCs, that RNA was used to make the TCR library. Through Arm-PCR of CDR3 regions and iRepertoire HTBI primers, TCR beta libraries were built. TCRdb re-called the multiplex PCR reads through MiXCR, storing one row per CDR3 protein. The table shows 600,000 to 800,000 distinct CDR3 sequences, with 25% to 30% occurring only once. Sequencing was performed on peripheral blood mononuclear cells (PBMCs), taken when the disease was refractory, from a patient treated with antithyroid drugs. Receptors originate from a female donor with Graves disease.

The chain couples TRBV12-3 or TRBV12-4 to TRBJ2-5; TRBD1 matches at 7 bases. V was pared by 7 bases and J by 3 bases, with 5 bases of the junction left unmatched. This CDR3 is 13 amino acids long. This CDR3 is CASNTDREETQYF. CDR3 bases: TGTGCCAGCAACACAGACAGGGAAGAGACCCAGTACTTC.

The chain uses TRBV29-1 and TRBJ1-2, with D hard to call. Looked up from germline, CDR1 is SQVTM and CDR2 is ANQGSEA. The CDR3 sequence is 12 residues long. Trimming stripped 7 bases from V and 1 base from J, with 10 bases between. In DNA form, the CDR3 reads TGCAGCGCACGAGGCGTTAACTATGGCTACACCTTC. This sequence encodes CSARGVNYGYTF.

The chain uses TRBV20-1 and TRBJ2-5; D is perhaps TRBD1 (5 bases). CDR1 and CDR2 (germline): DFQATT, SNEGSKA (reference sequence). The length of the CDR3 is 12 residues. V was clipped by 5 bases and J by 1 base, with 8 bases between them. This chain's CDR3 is CSADRIQETQYF. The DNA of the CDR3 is TGCAGTGCTGACAGAATCCAAGAGACCCAGTACTTC.

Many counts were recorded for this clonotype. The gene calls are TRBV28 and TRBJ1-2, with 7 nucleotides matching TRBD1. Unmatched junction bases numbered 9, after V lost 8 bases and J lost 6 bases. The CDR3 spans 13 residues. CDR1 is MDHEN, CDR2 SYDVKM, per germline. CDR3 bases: TGTGCCAGCTCACTTCGACAGGGTGATGGCTACACCTTC. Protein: CASSLRQGDGYTF.

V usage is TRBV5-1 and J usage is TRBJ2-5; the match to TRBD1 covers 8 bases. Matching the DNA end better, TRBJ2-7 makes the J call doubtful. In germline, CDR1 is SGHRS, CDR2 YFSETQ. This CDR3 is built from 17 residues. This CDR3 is CASSLVGTGRLNYEQYF. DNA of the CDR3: TGCGCCAGCAGCTTGGTCGGGACAGGAAGGCTCAACTACGAGCAGTACTTC.

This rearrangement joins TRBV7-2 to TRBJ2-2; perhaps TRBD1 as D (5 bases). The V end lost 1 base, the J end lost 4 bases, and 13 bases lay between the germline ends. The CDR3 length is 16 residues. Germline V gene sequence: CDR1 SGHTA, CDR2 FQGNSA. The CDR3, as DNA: TGTGCCAGCAGCTTAGTAGGGGCCGCGGTCACCGGGGAGCTGTTTTTT. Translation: CASSLVGAAVTGELFF.

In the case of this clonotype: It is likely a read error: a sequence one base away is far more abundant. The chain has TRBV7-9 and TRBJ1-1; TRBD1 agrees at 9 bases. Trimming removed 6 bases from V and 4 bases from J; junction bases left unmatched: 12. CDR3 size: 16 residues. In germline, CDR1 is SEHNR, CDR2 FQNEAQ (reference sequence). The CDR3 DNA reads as TGTGCCAGCAGTGCCACGGGGGAGACAGGGGGCACTGAAGCTTTCTTT. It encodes CASSATGETGGTEAFF.

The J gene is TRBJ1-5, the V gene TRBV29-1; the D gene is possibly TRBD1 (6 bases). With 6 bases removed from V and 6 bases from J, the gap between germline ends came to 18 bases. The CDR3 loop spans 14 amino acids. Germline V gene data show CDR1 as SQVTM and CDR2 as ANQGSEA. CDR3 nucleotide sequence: TGCAGCGTCGAGGGGGGGGGGAGTCGTCAGCCCCAGCATTTT. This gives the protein CSVEGGGSRQPQHF.

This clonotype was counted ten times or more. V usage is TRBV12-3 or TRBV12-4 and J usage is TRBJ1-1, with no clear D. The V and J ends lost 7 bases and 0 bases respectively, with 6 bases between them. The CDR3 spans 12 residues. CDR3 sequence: CASTPMNTEAFF. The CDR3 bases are TGTGCCAGCACCCCCATGAACACTGAAGCTTTCTTT.

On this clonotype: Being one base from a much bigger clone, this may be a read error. In DNA, the CDR3 is TGTGCCAGCAGCCCTCGGACAGGGAATTACGGGCAGTACTTC. This gives the protein CASSPRTGNYGQYF. The chain recombines TRBV7-3 with TRBJ2-7, with TRBD1 matching 8 bases. The length of the CDR3 is 14 residues. The germline V gene encodes CDR1 SGHTA and CDR2 FQGTGA.

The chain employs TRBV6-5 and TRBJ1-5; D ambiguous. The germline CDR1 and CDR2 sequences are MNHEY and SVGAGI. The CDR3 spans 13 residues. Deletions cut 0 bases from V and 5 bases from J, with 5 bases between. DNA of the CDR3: TGTGCCAGCAGTTACTCAGCCTATCAGCCCCAGCATTTT. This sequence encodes CASSYSAYQPQHF.